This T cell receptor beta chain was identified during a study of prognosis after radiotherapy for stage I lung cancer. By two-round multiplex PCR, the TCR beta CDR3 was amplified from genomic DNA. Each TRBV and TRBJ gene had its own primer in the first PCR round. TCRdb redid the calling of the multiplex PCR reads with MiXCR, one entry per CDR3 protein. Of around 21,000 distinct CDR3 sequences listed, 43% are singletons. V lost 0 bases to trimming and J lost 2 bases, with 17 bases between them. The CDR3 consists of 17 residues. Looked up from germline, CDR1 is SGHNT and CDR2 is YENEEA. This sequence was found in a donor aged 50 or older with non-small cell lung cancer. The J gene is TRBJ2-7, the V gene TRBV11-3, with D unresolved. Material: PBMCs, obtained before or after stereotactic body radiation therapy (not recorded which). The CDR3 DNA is TGTGCCAGCAGCTTAGATCGGTGGGAATTCTCAACCTACGAGCAGTACTTC. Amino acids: CASSLDRWEFSTYEQYF.